A few counts support the clone carrying this T cell receptor beta chain. This sample was taken from a study of cytomegalovirus exposure and HLA in healthy donors. PCR primers comprised 60 Vbeta and 13 Jbeta primers. Assay: immunoSEQ multiplex PCR; the TCRdb copy retains only in-frame clones and omits some. The sample has approximately 100,000 clones, 78% seen once. V dropped 7 bases and J dropped 1 base, with 8 bases sitting between them. Germline V gene sequence: CDR1 SGHVS, CDR2 FQNEAQ. This CDR3 is 13 amino acids long. The rearrangement links TRBV7-8 to TRBJ1-5; the D is unclear. This sequence originates from a woman aged 40-49 years in good health and CMV-seropositive. The material sequenced was PBMCs. CDR3 nucleotides: TGTGCCAGCACCCCCGGGAGCAATCAGCCCCAGCATTTT. Protein product: CASTPGSNQPQHF.